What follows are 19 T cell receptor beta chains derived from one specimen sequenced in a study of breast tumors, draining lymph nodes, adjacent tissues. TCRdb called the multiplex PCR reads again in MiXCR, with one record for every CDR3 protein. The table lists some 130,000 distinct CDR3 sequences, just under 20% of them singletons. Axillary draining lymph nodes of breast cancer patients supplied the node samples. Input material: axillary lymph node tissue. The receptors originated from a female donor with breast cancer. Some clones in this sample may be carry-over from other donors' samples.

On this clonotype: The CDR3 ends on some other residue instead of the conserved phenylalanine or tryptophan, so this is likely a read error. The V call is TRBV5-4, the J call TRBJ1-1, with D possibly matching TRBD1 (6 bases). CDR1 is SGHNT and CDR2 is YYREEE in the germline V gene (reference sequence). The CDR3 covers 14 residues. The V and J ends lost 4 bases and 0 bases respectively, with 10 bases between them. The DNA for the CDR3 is TGTGCCAGCAGCACGGGACAAGTGAACACTGAAGCTTTCTCT. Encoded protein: CASSTGQVNTEAFS.

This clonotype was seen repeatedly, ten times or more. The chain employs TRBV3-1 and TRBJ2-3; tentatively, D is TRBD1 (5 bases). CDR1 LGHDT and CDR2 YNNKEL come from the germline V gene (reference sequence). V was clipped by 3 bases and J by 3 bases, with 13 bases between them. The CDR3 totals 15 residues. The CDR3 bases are TGTGCCAGCAGCCACCAGCAGGGCCTTACAGATACGCAGTATTTT. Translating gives CASSHQQGLTDTQYF.

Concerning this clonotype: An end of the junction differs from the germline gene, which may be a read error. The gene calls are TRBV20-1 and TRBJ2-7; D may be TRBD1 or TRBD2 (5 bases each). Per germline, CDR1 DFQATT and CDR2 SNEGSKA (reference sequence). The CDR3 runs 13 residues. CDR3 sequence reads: CSATSQGRDERYF. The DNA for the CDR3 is TGCAGTGCTACCTCCCAGGGACGGGACGAGCGGTACTTC.

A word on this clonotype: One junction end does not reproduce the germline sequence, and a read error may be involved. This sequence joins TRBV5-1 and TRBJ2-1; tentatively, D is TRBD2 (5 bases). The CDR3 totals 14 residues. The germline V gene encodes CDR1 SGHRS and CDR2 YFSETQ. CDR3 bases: TGCGCCAGCAGCTCGACCCCTAGCTACAATGAGCAGCTCTTC. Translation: CASSSTPSYNEQLF. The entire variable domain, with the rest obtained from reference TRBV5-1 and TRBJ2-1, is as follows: KAGVTQTPRYLIKTRGQQVTLSCSPISGHRSVSWYQQTPGQGLQFLFEYFSETQRNKGNFPGRFSGRQFSNSRSEMNVSTLELGDSALYLCASSSTPSYNEQLFGPGTRLTVL.

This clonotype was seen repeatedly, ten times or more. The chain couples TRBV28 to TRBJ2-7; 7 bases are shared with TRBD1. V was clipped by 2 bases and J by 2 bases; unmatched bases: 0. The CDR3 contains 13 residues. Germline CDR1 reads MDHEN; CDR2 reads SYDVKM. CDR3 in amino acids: CASSLRGPYEQYF. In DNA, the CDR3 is TGTGCCAGCAGTTTAAGGGGGCCCTACGAGCAGTACTTC.

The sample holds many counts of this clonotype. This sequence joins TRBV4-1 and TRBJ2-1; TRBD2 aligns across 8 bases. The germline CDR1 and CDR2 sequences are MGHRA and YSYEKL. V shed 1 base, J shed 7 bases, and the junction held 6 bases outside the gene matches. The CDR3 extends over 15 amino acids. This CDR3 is CASSQGPGTRNEQFF. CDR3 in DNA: TGCGCCAGCAGCCAAGGTCCTGGGACTAGAAATGAGCAGTTCTTC.

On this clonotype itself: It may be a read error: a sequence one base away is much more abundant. The CDR3 coding sequence is TGCAGCGTTGTGAGCTGTGGCTACACCTTC. It specifies CSVVSCGYTF. The rearrangement uses TRBV29-1 and TRBJ1-2; D is undetermined. The V gene lost 4 bases and the J gene lost 7 bases, with 7 bases spanning the gap. Germline V CDR1 and CDR2: SQVTM, ANQGSEA. The CDR3 is 10 residues long.

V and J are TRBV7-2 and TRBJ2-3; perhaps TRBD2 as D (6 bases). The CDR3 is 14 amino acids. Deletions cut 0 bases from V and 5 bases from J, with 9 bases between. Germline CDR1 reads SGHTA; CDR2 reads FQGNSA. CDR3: CASSLAGRQDTQYF. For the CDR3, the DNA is TGTGCCAGCAGCTTAGCGGGGAGGCAAGATACGCAGTATTTT.

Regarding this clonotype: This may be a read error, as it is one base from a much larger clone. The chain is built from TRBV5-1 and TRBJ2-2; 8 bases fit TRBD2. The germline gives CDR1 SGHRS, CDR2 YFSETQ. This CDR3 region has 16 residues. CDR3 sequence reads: CASSMEYSGNTGELLF. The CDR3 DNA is TGCGCCAGCAGCATGGAATATAGCGGGAATACCGGGGAGCTGCTTTTT.

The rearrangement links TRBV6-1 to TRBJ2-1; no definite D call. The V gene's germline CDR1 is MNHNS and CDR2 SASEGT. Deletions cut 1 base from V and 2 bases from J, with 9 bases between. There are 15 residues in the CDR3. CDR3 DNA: TGTGCCAGCAGTGAAGTGGGCGGAGCCTACAATGAGCAGTTCTTC. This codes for CASSEVGGAYNEQFF.

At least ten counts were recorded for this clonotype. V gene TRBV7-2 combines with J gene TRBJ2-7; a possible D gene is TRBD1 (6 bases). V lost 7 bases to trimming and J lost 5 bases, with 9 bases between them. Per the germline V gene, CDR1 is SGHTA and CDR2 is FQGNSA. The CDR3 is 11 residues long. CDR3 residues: CASTQGHEQYF. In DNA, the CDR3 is TGTGCCAGCACCCAGGGGCACGAGCAGTACTTC.

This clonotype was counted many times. CDR3 sequence: CASSLDATFYEQYF. The CDR3 DNA reads TGTGCCAGCAGTTTAGATGCTACCTTCTACGAGCAGTACTTC. The chain couples TRBV12-3 or TRBV12-4 to TRBJ2-7; the D is unclear. The CDR3 is 14 residues long. Trimming pared 1 base from V and 3 bases from J, leaving 10 bases between.

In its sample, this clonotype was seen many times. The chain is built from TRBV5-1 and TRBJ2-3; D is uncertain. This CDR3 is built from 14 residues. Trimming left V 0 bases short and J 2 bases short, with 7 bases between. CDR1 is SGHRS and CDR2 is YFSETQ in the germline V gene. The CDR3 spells CASSLADPTDTQYF. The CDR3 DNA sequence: TGCGCCAGCAGCTTGGCCGACCCCACAGATACGCAGTATTTT.

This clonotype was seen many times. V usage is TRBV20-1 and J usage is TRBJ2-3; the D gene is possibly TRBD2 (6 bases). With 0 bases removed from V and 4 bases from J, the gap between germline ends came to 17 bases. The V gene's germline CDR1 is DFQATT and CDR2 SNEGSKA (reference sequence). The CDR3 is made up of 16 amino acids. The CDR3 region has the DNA TGCAGTGCTAGAGATCGGGGGTCCCCGTCCCCAGATACGCAGTATTTT. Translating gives CSARDRGSPSPDTQYF.

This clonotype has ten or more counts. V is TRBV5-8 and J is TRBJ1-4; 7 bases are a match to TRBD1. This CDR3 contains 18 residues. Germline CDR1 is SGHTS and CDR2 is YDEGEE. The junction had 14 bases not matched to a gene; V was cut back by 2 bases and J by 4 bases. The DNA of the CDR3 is TGTGCCAGCAGCTTAGCCACCTCAGCGGGACAGTATAATGAAAAACTGTTTTTT. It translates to CASSLATSAGQYNEKLFF.

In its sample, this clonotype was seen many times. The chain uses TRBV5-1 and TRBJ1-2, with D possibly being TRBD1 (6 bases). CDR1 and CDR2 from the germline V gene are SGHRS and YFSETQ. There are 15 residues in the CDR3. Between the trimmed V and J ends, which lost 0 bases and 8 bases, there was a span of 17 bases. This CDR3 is CASSLAGTGNIGYTF. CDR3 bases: TGCGCCAGCAGCTTGGCCGGCACAGGGAATATCGGCTACACCTTC.

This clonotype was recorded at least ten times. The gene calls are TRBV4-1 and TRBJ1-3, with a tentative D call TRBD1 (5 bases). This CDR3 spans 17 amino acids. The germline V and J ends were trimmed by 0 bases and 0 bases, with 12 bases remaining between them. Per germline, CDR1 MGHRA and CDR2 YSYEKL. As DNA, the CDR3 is TGCGCCAGCAGCCAAGATCTAGGACACCTCTCTGGAAACACCATATATTTT. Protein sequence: CASSQDLGHLSGNTIYF.

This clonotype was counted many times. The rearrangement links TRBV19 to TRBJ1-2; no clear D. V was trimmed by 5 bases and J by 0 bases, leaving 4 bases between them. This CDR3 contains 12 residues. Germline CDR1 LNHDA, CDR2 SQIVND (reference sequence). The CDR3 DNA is TGTGCCAGTAGTTCGCCTAACTATGGCTACACCTTC. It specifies CASSSPNYGYTF.

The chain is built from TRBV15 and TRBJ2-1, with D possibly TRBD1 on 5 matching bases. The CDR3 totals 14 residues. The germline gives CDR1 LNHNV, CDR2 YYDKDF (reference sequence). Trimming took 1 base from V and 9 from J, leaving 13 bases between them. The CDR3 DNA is TGTGCCACCAGCAGAGGTGTGGGGCCCAGTGAGCAGTTCTTC. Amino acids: CATSRGVGPSEQFF.